Presented here are 12 T cell receptor beta chains from one specimen sequenced in a study of regulatory T cells in long-lasting Graves disease. Stated time point: newly diagnosed GD, antithyroid drugs for less than 3 months. The TCR library was made from RNA extracted from PBMCs. Sequencing libraries for TCR beta were prepared with iRepertoire HTBI primers and Arm-PCR of CDR3 regions. TCRdb called the multiplex PCR reads again in MiXCR, with one record for every CDR3 protein. This sample has around 250,000 distinct CDR3 sequences, with around 18% found just once. The starting material was peripheral blood mononuclear cells (PBMCs), obtained at new diagnosis, from a patient treated with antithyroid drugs. The receptors here all came from a female donor with Graves disease.

This clonotype was recorded many times. V is TRBV19 and J is TRBJ2-7; D is possibly TRBD1 (6 bases). Trimming cost V 3 bases and J 3 bases, with 18 bases left between them. The germline CDR1 and CDR2 sequences are LNHDA and SQIVND (reference sequence). CDR3 length: 16 residues. The CDR3 is CASSMGAGELVYEQYF. The CDR3, as DNA: TGTGCCAGTAGTATGGGGGCAGGGGAGTTGGTCTACGAGCAGTACTTC. Looking up the rest from reference TRBV19 and TRBJ2-7 gives the full variable domain: DGGITQSPKYLFRKEGQNVTLSCEQNLNHDAMYWYRQDPGQGLRLIYYSQIVNDFQKGDIAEGYSVSREKKESFPLTVTSAQKNPTAFYLCASSMGAGELVYEQYFGPGTRLTVT.

This clonotype occurred a few times. The chain links TRBV6-1 to TRBJ2-7; D is uncertain. This CDR3 has 15 amino acids. Germline V gene lookup returns CDR1 MNHNS and CDR2 SASEGT. The ends were cut back, 0 bases at V and 6 bases at J, with 15 bases in the middle. CDR3 DNA sequence: TGTGCCAGCAGTGAAGCGCCCAGCGAGGTGGGCGAGCAGTACTTC. Protein product: CASSEAPSEVGEQYF.

This clonotype was detected ten times or more. V usage is TRBV9 and J usage is TRBJ2-2; D is ambiguous. This CDR3 is 14 amino acids long. V was pared by 3 bases and J by 6 bases, with 12 bases between. Germline-derived CDR1 and CDR2 are SGDLS and YYNGEE. CDR3 in amino acids: CASSANERAGELFF. CDR3 bases: TGTGCCAGCAGCGCCAATGAAAGGGCCGGGGAGCTGTTTTTT.

This clonotype was recorded a few times. The CDR3 DNA reads TGCGCCAGCAGTCTAGGGGTAGCCCCTGAGCAGTTCTTC. Translation gives CASSLGVAPEQFF. The V gene is TRBV4-1, the J gene TRBJ2-1; D might be TRBD1 (5 bases). Germline V gives CDR1 MGHRA, CDR2 YSYEKL. Trimming left V 6 bases short and J 9 bases short, with 15 bases between. The CDR3 sequence is 13 residues long.

This clonotype was recorded a few times. The chain couples TRBV7-9 to TRBJ1-5; the D is unclear. The CDR3 spans 13 residues. Germline CDR1 is SEHNR and CDR2 is FQNEAQ (reference sequence). Trimming removed 5 bases from V and 1 base from J, with 6 bases in between. This CDR3 is CASSPSSNQPQHF. CDR3 sequence (DNA): TGTGCCAGCAGCCCGTCCAGCAATCAGCCCCAGCATTTT.

The rearrangement links TRBV7-2 to TRBJ1-2; possible D gene TRBD1, 6 bases. The CDR3 sequence is 15 residues long. Trimming removed 3 bases from V and 2 bases from J, with 13 bases in between. CDR1 is SGHTA, CDR2 FQGNSA, per germline. CDR3 nucleotide sequence: TGTGCCAGCAGCTTTTGGGACATACTAAACTATGGCTACACCTTC. Translated, it gives CASSFWDILNYGYTF.

This clonotype was observed a few times. The V and J genes are TRBV19 and TRBJ2-2, with 7 bases matching TRBD2. After removal of 7 bases from V and 2 bases from J, the junction contained 13 bases not matched to a gene. Germline V gene data show CDR1 as LNHDA and CDR2 as SQIVND (reference sequence). This CDR3 is 17 amino acids long. CDR3 bases: TGTGCCAGTACCCTGCGGCCGGGACTAACAAACACCGGGGAGCTGTTTTTT. This gives the protein CASTLRPGLTNTGELFF.

In its sample, this clonotype was seen many times. The chain uses TRBV7-2 and TRBJ2-3; 12 nucleotides match TRBD2. Germline CDR1 and CDR2: SGHTA and FQGNSA. The CDR3 sequence is 18 residues long. V was pared by 2 bases and J by 3 bases, with 9 bases of the junction left unmatched. CDR3: CASSLLLAGGRRTDTQYF. In nucleotides, the CDR3 is TGTGCCAGCAGCTTACTACTAGCGGGAGGTCGCCGGACAGATACGCAGTATTTT.

This clonotype has a count of ten or more. CDR3 sequence: CSATGQPPNYGYTF. The CDR3, as DNA: TGCAGTGCTACGGGACAGCCTCCAAACTATGGCTACACCTTC. The chain carries TRBV20-1 and TRBJ1-2; 7 nucleotides match TRBD1. With V trimmed by 4 bases and J by 2 bases, 7 bases remained unmatched. Germline loops: CDR1 DFQATT, CDR2 SNEGSKA (reference sequence). CDR3 length: 14 residues.

Comments on this clonotype: With a much larger clone just one base away, this may be a read error. The chain couples TRBV3-1 to TRBJ2-5; 8 bases fit TRBD2. The CDR3 is 11 amino acids. Germline values: CDR1 LGHDT, CDR2 YNNKEL (reference sequence). CDR3 in DNA: TGTGCCAGCATGGGACTAGAGACCCAGTGCTTC. Translation gives CASMGLETQCF.

This clonotype was detected a few times. The chain couples TRBV24-1 to TRBJ1-2, with TRBD1 matching 11 bases. Germline assignment: CDR1 KGHDR and CDR2 SFDVKD. After removal of 4 bases from V and 0 bases from J, the junction contained 9 bases not matched to a gene. The CDR3 has 18 amino acids. The CDR3 spells CATSEPSGQGEANYGYTF. The CDR3 coding sequence is TGTGCCACCAGTGAACCTTCGGGACAGGGGGAAGCTAACTATGGCTACACCTTC.

In regard to this clonotype: A single base is all that separates this from a far larger clone, so a read error is likely. V is TRBV28 and J is TRBJ2-1; 8 bases fit TRBD1. The V gene end was trimmed by 5 bases and the J gene end by 10 bases; junction bases not matched to a gene: 13. Germline lookup yields CDR1 MDHEN and CDR2 SYDVKM. The CDR3 runs to 15 residues. CDR3 nucleotide sequence: TGTGCCAGCAGTCCGCACTCCGGACAGGGCTACGAGCAGTTCTTC. It specifies CASSPHSGQGYEQFF.